This passage covers 25 T cell receptor beta chains from one sample sequenced in a study of beta chain features in type 1 diabetes. What was sequenced were expressed TCRB transcripts, since all of the isolated RNA had been reverse transcribed. Sequencing was performed with immunoSEQ multiplex PCR; in TCRdb, only in-frame clones are kept and a portion is missing. This sample carries more than 85,000 clones, 40% of them seen once, and the ten largest clones take over 0.05%. Material: stem cell memory CD4+ T cells from blood. The receptors shown here come from a woman between 18 and 30 years old in good health.

The chain joins TRBV2 to TRBJ1-4, with 7 bases lining up with TRBD1. The CDR3 loop spans 14 amino acids. Germline values: CDR1 SNHLY, CDR2 FYNNEI. After removal of 8 bases from V and 3 bases from J, the junction contained 6 bases not matched to a gene. The CDR3 sequence is CASARDRANEKLFF. DNA for the CDR3: TGTGCCAGCGCCCGGGACAGAGCTAATGAAAAACTGTTTTTT.

This chain uses TRBV27 with TRBJ1-1; D possibly corresponds to TRBD1 (6 bases). V lost 4 bases and J lost 8, with 17 bases in between. From germline, CDR1 is MNHEY and CDR2 SMNVEV (reference sequence). The length of the CDR3 is 14 residues. Here the CDR3 reads CASSSNLLRGEAFF. The CDR3 DNA follows: TGTGCCAGCAGTTCCAACCTCCTCAGGGGAGAAGCTTTCTTT.

The V gene is TRBV18, the J gene TRBJ2-4; weak D call: TRBD2 (6 bases). The CDR3 has 15 residues. The V and J ends lost 6 bases and 6 bases respectively, with 18 bases between them. Per germline, CDR1 KGHSH and CDR2 LQKENI. The CDR3 here is CASSPRERERNIQYF. DNA of the CDR3: TGTGCCAGCTCGCCCCGGGAGAGGGAGAGAAACATTCAGTACTTC.

This clone has more than one count but fewer than ten. The chain has TRBV9 and TRBJ2-1, with 9 bases that match TRBD2. Unmatched junction bases numbered 1, after V lost 3 bases and J lost 9 bases. Germline CDR1 reads SGDLS; CDR2 reads YYNGEE. CDR3 length: 12 residues. This CDR3 reads CASSALAGEQFF. The CDR3 DNA reads TGTGCCAGCAGCGCACTAGCGGGTGAGCAGTTCTTC.

The genes are TRBV7-9 and TRBJ2-7, with 7 positions matching TRBD1. The CDR3 spans 15 residues. V dropped 0 bases and J dropped 4; count of bases not matched to a gene: 6. Looked up from germline, CDR1 is SEHNR and CDR2 is FQNEAQ (reference sequence). CDR3 protein: CASSLAAGGRYEQYF. CDR3 DNA: TGTGCCAGCAGCTTAGCGGCAGGGGGTAGGTACGAGCAGTACTTC.

This clone has more than one count but fewer than ten. This sequence joins TRBV30 and TRBJ1-2; D not certain. The CDR3 has 11 residues. Trimming stripped 2 bases from V and 2 bases from J, with 3 bases between. Per germline, CDR1 GTSNPN and CDR2 SVGIG (reference sequence). The DNA of the CDR3 is TGTGCCTGGAGTCAAAACTATGGCTACACCTTC. Translating gives CAWSQNYGYTF.

V and J are TRBV10-2 and TRBJ2-7; 12 bases map to TRBD2. Germline V gene data show CDR1 as WSHSY and CDR2 as SAAADI. Trimming cost V 6 bases and J 3 bases; bases outside gene matches: 0. CDR3 length: 13 amino acids. This CDR3 is CASRTSGSYEQYF. The CDR3 DNA follows: TGCGCCAGCAGGACTAGCGGGAGCTACGAGCAGTACTTC.

Many counts were recorded for this clone. This sequence joins TRBV4-2 and TRBJ2-4, with D hard to call. The germline V gene has CDR1 LGHNA and CDR2 YNFKEQ. V dropped 2 bases and J dropped 2 bases, with 7 bases sitting between them. The CDR3 length is 14 residues. CDR3 protein: CASSQRVPKNIQYF. CDR3 bases: TGTGCCAGCAGCCAACGAGTTCCCAAAAACATTCAGTACTTC.

This clone came up a few times. The genes are TRBV18 and TRBJ2-6; a possible D gene is TRBD2 (5 bases). CDR3 length: 18 residues. Germline CDR1 KGHSH, CDR2 LQKENI. The V and J ends lost 3 bases and 0 bases respectively, with 15 bases between them. The CDR3 coding sequence is TGTGCCAGCTCACCGGTCCGGACTTTCCACTCTGGGGCCAACGTCCTGACTTTC. This codes for CASSPVRTFHSGANVLTF.

The CDR3 DNA reads TGCAGTGCTACTTCGCGCAATGAGCAGTTCTTC. Amino acids: CSATSRNEQFF. The rearrangement uses TRBV20-1 and TRBJ2-1; D remains ambiguous. CDR1 and CDR2 (germline): DFQATT, SNEGSKA (reference sequence). This CDR3 comprises 11 residues. V was trimmed by 4 bases and J by 6 bases, leaving 7 bases between them.

The genes are TRBV4-2 and TRBJ2-5, with D possibly matching TRBD2 (6 bases). The J call is doubtful: the DNA matches TRBJ2-7 better. Germline V CDR1 and CDR2: LGHNA, YNFKEQ. The CDR3 runs 17 residues. The CDR3 loop is CASSQGSGLATSYEQYF. The CDR3 region has the DNA TGTGCCAGCAGCCAAGGGTCGGGGCTAGCGACCTCCTACGAGCAGTACTTC.

V and J are TRBV7-2 and TRBJ1-1; the D gene is possibly TRBD1 (5 bases). Germline loops: CDR1 SGHTA, CDR2 FQGNSA. The V gene lost 0 bases and the J gene lost 0 bases, with 5 bases spanning the gap. The CDR3 runs 14 residues. The CDR3 coding sequence is TGTGCCAGCAGCTTAGCAGGGGTGAACACTGAAGCTTTCTTT. This gives the protein CASSLAGVNTEAFF. Based on the CDR3 plus reference TRBV7-2 and TRBJ1-1, the full variable domain is GAGVSQSPSNKVTEKGKDVELRCDPISGHTALYWYRQSLGQGLEFLIYFQGNSAPDKSGLPSDRFSAERTGGSVSTLTIQRTQQEDSAVYLCASSLAGVNTEAFFGQGTRLTVV.

This clone was found many times. The chain has TRBV7-2 and TRBJ2-3; 7 bases are a match to TRBD2. In germline, CDR1 is SGHTA, CDR2 FQGNSA. V dropped 3 bases and J dropped 4; count of bases not matched to a gene: 4. The CDR3 extends over 14 amino acids. The CDR3 DNA follows: TGTGCCAGCAGCTTCGGCGGGAGCGCAGATACGCAGTATTTT. Amino acids: CASSFGGSADTQYF. Combining the CDR3 with reference TRBV7-2 and TRBJ2-3 gives the whole variable domain GAGVSQSPSNKVTEKGKDVELRCDPISGHTALYWYRQSLGQGLEFLIYFQGNSAPDKSGLPSDRFSAERTGGSVSTLTIQRTQQEDSAVYLCASSFGGSADTQYFGPGTRLTVL.

This clone was counted a few times. This chain uses TRBV11-2 with TRBJ2-6; 10 positions match TRBD1. The J segment lost 4 bases and the V segment lost 4 bases, leaving 10 bases of the junction unmatched. CDR3 length: 18 residues. Looked up from germline, CDR1 is SGHAT and CDR2 is FQNNGV. The CDR3 is CASSYVPGQGTGANVLTF. CDR3 in DNA: TGTGCCAGCAGCTACGTCCCGGGACAGGGGACGGGGGCCAACGTCCTGACTTTC.

This chain uses TRBV6-6 with TRBJ2-3; D is unresolved. The germline V and J ends were trimmed by 2 bases and 2 bases, with 8 bases remaining between them. CDR1 and CDR2 from the germline V gene are MNHNY and SVGAGI (reference sequence). The CDR3 is made up of 14 amino acids. CDR3 sequence: CASSYGLVTDTQYF. In nucleotides, the CDR3 is TGTGCCAGCAGTTACGGTCTAGTCACAGATACGCAGTATTTT.

This sequence joins TRBV7-8 and TRBJ2-3, with unresolved D. The V end was cut by 4 bases, the J end by 6 bases, with 8 bases between. There are 12 residues in the CDR3. The germline V gene encodes CDR1 SGHVS and CDR2 FQNEAQ. Here the CDR3 reads CASSYTADTQYF. CDR3 in DNA: TGTGCCAGCAGCTATACCGCGGATACGCAGTATTTT.

This chain links TRBV14 with TRBJ2-7; D is possibly TRBD2 (5 bases). Deletions cut 4 bases from V and 3 bases from J, with 13 bases between. The CDR3 consists of 14 residues. Germline V lookup: CDR1 SGHDN, CDR2 FVKESK. The CDR3 reads CASSRIGSGYEQYF. The CDR3 region has the DNA TGTGCCAGCAGCCGGATAGGGAGTGGCTACGAGCAGTACTTC.

This clone was picked up a small number of times. The CDR3 bases are TGTGCCAGCAGCTTATCTGTACCCGACTACTTTGGGGATACGCAGTATTTT. Amino acid sequence: CASSLSVPDYFGDTQYF. The V gene is TRBV7-9, the J gene TRBJ2-3, with a weak D call TRBD2 (5 bases). The CDR3 covers 17 residues. CDR1 is SEHNR, CDR2 FQNEAQ, per germline (reference sequence). V gave up 2 bases and J gave up 6 bases, with 21 bases separating them.

This clone was seen a few times. V is TRBV28 and J is TRBJ1-5, with D perhaps TRBD1 (5 bases). The CDR3 is 13 residues long. Germline V CDR1 and CDR2: MDHEN, SYDVKM. V was trimmed by 6 bases and J by 6 bases, leaving 12 bases between them. In DNA, the CDR3 is TGTGCCAGCAGCCGCCCGACAGTTCAGCCCCAGCATTTT. Residues: CASSRPTVQPQHF.

The V and J genes are TRBV7-2 and TRBJ2-2; 10 bases line up with TRBD2. The CDR3 consists of 15 residues. Trimming removed 5 bases from V and 4 bases from J; junction bases left unmatched: 4. Germline CDR1 and CDR2: SGHTA and FQGNSA. Here the CDR3 reads CASSPLAGLTGELFF. CDR3 in DNA: TGTGCCAGCAGCCCACTAGCGGGACTCACCGGGGAGCTGTTTTTT.

The rearrangement links TRBV6-6 to TRBJ2-3; 7 positions match TRBD1. Trimming cost V 1 base and J 9 bases; bases outside gene matches: 4. The CDR3 is made up of 13 amino acids. CDR1 and CDR2 (germline): MNHNY, SVGAGI (reference sequence). The CDR3 nucleotides are TGTGCCAGCAGTTACTACAGGGGTGAAACGCAGTATTTT. Translated, it gives CASSYYRGETQYF.

The J gene is TRBJ2-3, the V gene TRBV2, with D uncertain. V shed 3 bases and J shed 0 bases, with 19 bases lying between them. CDR1 and CDR2 (germline): SNHLY, FYNNEI. This CDR3 contains 18 residues. The CDR3 loop reads CASSDVAGWATSTDTQYF. The CDR3 bases are TGTGCCAGCAGTGACGTCGCAGGATGGGCTACTAGCACAGATACGCAGTATTTT.

This clone has just a few counts. This chain links TRBV29-1 with TRBJ2-7; D is possibly TRBD1 (6 bases). The ends were cut back, 4 bases at V and 0 bases at J, with 16 bases in the middle. Germline V gives CDR1 SQVTM, CDR2 ANQGSEA. The length of the CDR3 is 15 residues. CDR3 loop: CSVVGDMGNSYEQYF. Here the CDR3 DNA reads TGCAGCGTTGTGGGGGACATGGGAAACTCCTACGAGCAGTACTTC.

Only a few counts were recorded for this clone. V usage is TRBV6-5 and J usage is TRBJ1-1; D remains unclear. The germline V gene has CDR1 MNHEY and CDR2 SVGAGI. The CDR3 is 13 residues long. The V and J ends lost 5 bases and 7 bases respectively, with 14 bases between them. This CDR3 reads CASSRLVDYEAFF. CDR3 coding DNA: TGTGCCAGCAGTCGTCTTGTGGACTATGAAGCTTTCTTT.

This clone occurred a few times. The V call is TRBV7-2, the J call TRBJ2-2, with TRBD2 matching 11 bases. With V trimmed by 0 bases and J by 5 bases, 2 bases remained unmatched. This CDR3 region has 16 residues. Germline CDR1 is SGHTA and CDR2 is FQGNSA. CDR3 sequence: CASSLAGLAVTGELFF. Written as DNA, the CDR3 is TGTGCCAGCAGCTTAGCGGGACTAGCGGTAACCGGGGAGCTGTTTTTT.